These T cell receptor beta chains were read from a single sample in a study of T cells in Graves' hyperthyroidism and ophthalmopathy. MiXCR, run by TCRdb on the multiplex PCR reads, gives a single entry per CDR3 protein. The sample has over 650,000 distinct CDR3 sequences, less than 20% seen once. The sample was blood. The receptors stem from a man younger than 35 with Graves' hyperthyroidism. The CDR3 runs from the conserved cysteine through the conserved F or W. The D gene is left open where the match is weak. The listing skips clone size in some rows; elsewhere it reads once, few, many or a size class.

size: many
V: TRBV18
D: TRBD1
J: TRBJ1-2
DNA: TGTGCCAGCTCACCACGGACAGGGGCTATCCACTATGGCTACACCTTC
CDR3: CASSPRTGAIHYGYTF

size: many
V: TRBV28
D: -
J: TRBJ2-7
DNA: TGTGCCAGCAGCCCGGTACAGACCTACGAGCAGTACTTC
CDR3: CASSPVQTYEQYF

size: -
V: TRBV5-1
D: -
J: TRBJ2-7
DNA: TGCGCCAGCAGCTTTGGCGGATTGCTAGTCGAGCAGTACTTC
CDR3: CASSFGGLLVEQYF

size: few
V: TRBV20-1
D: -
J: TRBJ2-2
DNA: TGCAGTGCTACCGGGACTCCCTACACCGGGGAGCTGTTTTTT
CDR3: CSATGTPYTGELFF

size: many
V: TRBV2
D: -
J: TRBJ2-1
DNA: TGTGCCAGCAGTGAGAGCGGCGGGCCGTTCTTC
CDR3: CASSESGGPFF

size: -
V: TRBV27
D: TRBD2
J: TRBJ2-2
DNA: TGTGCCAGCAGCTCCCTGGGACTAGCGGGAGCGAACACCGGGGAGCTGTTTTTT
CDR3: CASSSLGLAGANTGELFF

size: few
V: TRBV25-1
D: TRBD1
J: TRBJ1-1
DNA: TGTGCCAGCAGTGATCCGACAGGGGGGGGTTCGGCTTTCTTT
CDR3: CASSDPTGGGSAFF

size: few
V: TRBV2
D: TRBD2
J: TRBJ2-1
DNA: TGTGCCAGCACCCCGACTAGCGGGAGGGCCGGGAAGTTCTTC
CDR3: CASTPTSGRAGKFF

size: few
V: TRBV12-5
D: -
J: TRBJ2-2
DNA: TGTGCTAGTGGCCCCGGGACTGCGAACACCGGGGAGCTGTTTTTT
CDR3: CASGPGTANTGELFF

size: -
V: TRBV20-1
D: -
J: TRBJ1-6
DNA: TGCAGTGCTAGAGAAGAGGGGGGGGACAATAATTCACCCCTCCACTTT
CDR3: CSAREEGGDNNSPLHF

size: -
V: TRBV27
D: -
J: TRBJ2-1
DNA: TGTGCCAGCAGCCCTCTGCCGGTTAAAAATGAGCAGTTCTTC
CDR3: CASSPLPVKNEQFF

size: few
V: TRBV11-2
D: TRBD2
J: TRBJ2-1
DNA: TGTGCCAGCAGCTTAGATCGGTATGGTAGCGGGTCTTCCTACAATGAGCAGTTCTTC
CDR3: CASSLDRYGSGSSYNEQFF

size: few
V: TRBV19
D: TRBD1
J: TRBJ1-2
DNA: TGTGCCAGTAGTCCCAGGACAGGGAGGGGGGGACTATATGGCTACACCTTC
CDR3: CASSPRTGRGGLYGYTF

size: -
V: TRBV2
D: -
J: TRBJ1-6
DNA: TGTGCCAGTAGTCGGAAGGGGACGGAATCACCCCTCCACTTT
CDR3: CASSRKGTESPLHF

size: many
V: TRBV5-5
D: -
J: TRBJ2-3
DNA: TGTGCCAGCAGCTGGGGGGTGAGCACAGATACGCAGTATTTT
CDR3: CASSWGVSTDTQYF

size: many
V: TRBV7-9
D: TRBD1
J: TRBJ2-5
DNA: TGTGCCAGCAGCCCACGCGACAGGGATCAAGAGACCCAGTACTTC
CDR3: CASSPRDRDQETQYF

size: many
V: TRBV11-3
D: TRBD2
J: TRBJ2-3
DNA: TGTGCCAGCAGCAAGCGGGAGCCAGATACGCAGTATTTT
CDR3: CASSKREPDTQYF

size: few
V: TRBV6-1
D: -
J: TRBJ1-2
DNA: TGTGCCAGCAGTGAAATCCAGGGCTATGGCTACACCTTC
CDR3: CASSEIQGYGYTF

size: -
V: TRBV12-3/TRBV12-4
D: -
J: TRBJ2-3
DNA: TGTGCCAGCACCTTGACAGGAGCGGCGCCCACGCAGTATTTT
CDR3: CASTLTGAAPTQYF

size: -
V: TRBV7-9
D: TRBD1
J: TRBJ1-6
DNA: TGTGCCAGCAGCCCCACCGGGCAGGGGGCGGATTCACCCCTCCACTTT
CDR3: CASSPTGQGADSPLHF

size: many
V: TRBV20-1
D: TRBD1
J: TRBJ2-7
DNA: TGCAGTGCTATGCCAGGGGGCGCTGGGTGGGAGCAGTACTTC
CDR3: CSAMPGGAGWEQYF

size: many
V: TRBV5-5
D: TRBD2
J: TRBJ2-5
DNA: TGTGCCAGCAGCCCCACGCGGGAGGGATGGTACCAAGAGACCCAGTACTTC
CDR3: CASSPTREGWYQETQYF

size: many
V: TRBV20-1
D: -
J: TRBJ1-2
DNA: TGCAGTCCTCCCGGGATCGACTATGGCTACACCTTC
CDR3: CSPPGIDYGYTF

size: many
V: TRBV11-1
D: TRBD2
J: TRBJ2-1
DNA: TGTGCCAGCAGCTTCGGGACTAGATTAAATGAGCAGTTCTTC
CDR3: CASSFGTRLNEQFF

size: many
V: TRBV3-1
D: -
J: TRBJ2-1
DNA: TGTGCCAGCAGCCCGGGACAAGACAATGAGCAGTTCTTC
CDR3: CASSPGQDNEQFF

size: many
V: TRBV9
D: TRBD2
J: TRBJ2-1
DNA: TGTGCCAGCAGCGCCGAGGTAGCGGGAGGGCAGAGCTCCTACAATGAGCAGTTCTTC
CDR3: CASSAEVAGGQSSYNEQFF

size: -
V: TRBV5-1
D: TRBD1
J: TRBJ1-2
DNA: TGCGCCAGCAGCTATCCGACAGGGGGTGGCTACACCTTC
CDR3: CASSYPTGGGYTF

size: -
V: TRBV27
D: -
J: TRBJ2-3
DNA: TGTGCCAGCAGTTTACAGACACGCACAGATACGCAGTATTTT
CDR3: CASSLQTRTDTQYF

size: many
V: TRBV2
D: TRBD2
J: TRBJ2-3
DNA: TGTGCCAGCAGAGTCGGGACTAGCGGGAGCGCAGATACGCAGTATTTT
CDR3: CASRVGTSGSADTQYF

size: many
V: TRBV24-1
D: -
J: TRBJ2-1
DNA: TGTGCCACCAGTGATTTAGCACAGCCTCTGGAGCAGTTCTTC
CDR3: CATSDLAQPLEQFF

size: many
V: TRBV18
D: TRBD1
J: TRBJ2-7
DNA: TGTGCCAGCTCACCAGGCACCGGGACAGGGGACTACGAGCAGTACTTC
CDR3: CASSPGTGTGDYEQYF

size: -
V: TRBV4-1
D: -
J: TRBJ2-1
DNA: TGCGCCAGCAGCCAAGAACCGGGGTTAACCAATGAGCAGTTCTTC
CDR3: CASSQEPGLTNEQFF

size: -
V: TRBV6-2/TRBV6-3
D: TRBD2
J: TRBJ2-1
DNA: TGTGCCAGCAGTTGGGAGCTAGCGGAGTCCTACAATGAGCAGTTCTTC
CDR3: CASSWELAESYNEQFF

size: many
V: TRBV28
D: -
J: TRBJ2-3
DNA: TGTGCCAGCAGTTTTGCGCGATATAGCACAGATACGCAGTATTTT
CDR3: CASSFARYSTDTQYF

size: -
V: TRBV6-2/TRBV6-3
D: -
J: TRBJ2-7
DNA: TGTGCCAACAGCTCCCGTGGAAGAGGCTACGAGCAGTACTTC
CDR3: CANSSRGRGYEQYF

size: many
V: TRBV27
D: TRBD2
J: TRBJ2-7
DNA: TGTGCCAGCAGTTTAAGTGCGGGAGGTTACTACGAGCAGTACTTC
CDR3: CASSLSAGGYYEQYF

size: few
V: TRBV3-1
D: TRBD1
J: TRBJ1-1
DNA: TGTGCCAGCAGCCCCTATGACAGGGCGAACACTGAAGCTTTCTTT
CDR3: CASSPYDRANTEAFF

size: -
V: TRBV7-9
D: -
J: TRBJ2-3
DNA: TGTGCCAGCAGCTTATCGGACTTAGCCTACACAGATACGCAGTATTTT
CDR3: CASSLSDLAYTDTQYF

size: few
V: TRBV7-2
D: TRBD1
J: TRBJ2-7
DNA: TGTGCCAGCAGATTTCGTCCGGGACAGGGTAACCACGAGCAGTACTTC
CDR3: CASRFRPGQGNHEQYF

size: many
V: TRBV12-3/TRBV12-4
D: -
J: TRBJ1-5
DNA: TGTGCCAGCAGTTTACCGTGGCAGGACAAAGAAAGGGGCAATCAGCCCCAGCATTTT
CDR3: CASSLPWQDKERGNQPQHF

size: -
V: TRBV5-5
D: TRBD1
J: TRBJ1-1
DNA: TGTGCCAGCAGCTCCTCGCAGGGGGCAGGAGCTTTCTTT
CDR3: CASSSSQGAGAFF

size: -
V: TRBV20-1
D: -
J: TRBJ2-7
DNA: TGCAGTGCTAGATCCGGGTCCTCGAAATACGAGCAGTACTTC
CDR3: CSARSGSSKYEQYF

size: many
V: TRBV6-1
D: TRBD2
J: TRBJ2-7
DNA: TGTGCCAGCACCGGGGGGAACAGCGCTTCCTACGAGCAGTACTTC
CDR3: CASTGGNSASYEQYF

size: many
V: TRBV18
D: TRBD1
J: TRBJ1-2
DNA: TGTGCCAGCTCACCGCCGGGACAGGGCAAGGTCGGGAACTATGGCTACACCTTC
CDR3: CASSPPGQGKVGNYGYTF

size: many
V: TRBV6-1
D: TRBD2
J: TRBJ2-1
DNA: TGTGCCAGCAGTGAAGCGGGTCTCGGCGGGAGTCCTAATGAGCAGTTCTTC
CDR3: CASSEAGLGGSPNEQFF

size: -
V: TRBV2
D: -
J: TRBJ2-2
DNA: TGTGCCAGCAGTGAAGAGGGGGCTAGCGTGTTCACGAACACCGGGGAGCTGTTTTTT
CDR3: CASSEEGASVFTNTGELFF

size: -
V: TRBV2
D: TRBD2
J: TRBJ2-5
DNA: TGTGCCAGCAGTGGGGCGGGGGGGGCACTAGAGACCCAGTACTTC
CDR3: CASSGAGGALETQYF

size: many
V: TRBV13
D: TRBD2
J: TRBJ2-1
DNA: TGTGCCAGCGGCTGGCGGGAGGGGAATGAGCAGTTCTTC
CDR3: CASGWREGNEQFF

size: many
V: TRBV27
D: -
J: TRBJ2-1
DNA: TGTGCCGCGGTGGATTCCTACAATGAGCAGTTCTTC
CDR3: CAAVDSYNEQFF

size: -
V: TRBV20-1
D: -
J: TRBJ2-2
DNA: TGCAGTGTTAAGGACCCGAACACCGGGGAGCTGTTTTTT
CDR3: CSVKDPNTGELFF

size: many
V: TRBV2
D: -
J: TRBJ2-5
DNA: TGTGCCAGCTACAGGGTCTTAGGAGAGACCCAGTACTTC
CDR3: CASYRVLGETQYF